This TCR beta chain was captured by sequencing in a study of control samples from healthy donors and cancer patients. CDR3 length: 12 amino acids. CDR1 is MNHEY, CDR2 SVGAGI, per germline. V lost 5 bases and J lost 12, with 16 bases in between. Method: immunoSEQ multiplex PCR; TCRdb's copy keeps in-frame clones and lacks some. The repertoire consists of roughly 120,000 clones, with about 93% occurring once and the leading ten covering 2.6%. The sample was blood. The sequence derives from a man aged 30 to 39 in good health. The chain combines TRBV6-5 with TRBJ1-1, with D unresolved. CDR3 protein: CASSPPGEETFF. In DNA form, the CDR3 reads TGTGCCAGCAGTCCTCCTGGAGAGGAAACTTTCTTT.